One sample yielded the 30 T cell receptor beta chains listed below, sequenced in a study of cytomegalovirus exposure and HLA in healthy donors. 60 Vbeta and 13 Jbeta primers were used in PCR. Data came from immunoSEQ multiplex PCR; TCRdb stores just in-frame clones and leaves some out. Among 150,000 to 200,000 clones listed, roughly four fifths were seen once. Sequences were obtained from PBMCs. The receptors come from a woman in her 30s in good health and CMV-seronegative.

The chain joins TRBV4-3 to TRBJ1-1; a possible D gene is TRBD1 (6 bases). Between the trimmed V and J ends, which lost 2 bases and 3 bases, there was a span of 16 bases. The V gene's germline CDR1 is LGHNA and CDR2 YSLEER. CDR3 size: 16 residues. Written as DNA, the CDR3 is TGCGCCAGCAGCCAAATACAGGGACGTGGGGACACTGAAGCTTTCTTT. It is translated as CASSQIQGRGDTEAFF.

The rearrangement links TRBV25-1 to TRBJ2-5; the D gene is possibly TRBD2 (5 bases). Per the germline V gene, CDR1 is MGHDK and CDR2 is SYGVNS. V lost 4 bases and J lost 4, with 13 bases in between. This CDR3 contains 14 residues. This CDR3 is CASSAPTGRETQYF. As DNA, the CDR3 is TGTGCCAGCAGTGCCCCGACGGGGAGAGAGACCCAGTACTTC.

The chain uses TRBV2 and TRBJ1-2, with 12 bases matching TRBD1. V was clipped by 6 bases and J by 9 bases; unmatched bases: 5. The CDR3 runs 13 residues. The germline V gene encodes CDR1 SNHLY and CDR2 FYNNEI. CDR3 sequence: CASSEGQGARYTF. As DNA, the CDR3 is TGTGCCAGCAGCGAGGGACAGGGGGCTCGCTACACCTTC.

The rearrangement links TRBV5-1 to TRBJ1-6; TRBD1 is a possible D gene (6 bases). Between the trimmed V and J ends, which lost 0 bases and 11 bases, there was a span of 9 bases. CDR3 size: 13 residues. Germline V gene lookup returns CDR1 SGHRS and CDR2 YFSETQ. This chain's CDR3 is CASSLGTDTPLHF. In nucleotides, the CDR3 is TGCGCCAGCAGCTTGGGGACAGATACACCCCTCCACTTT.

DNA for the CDR3: TGTGCCAGCAGCTCGCTAGCGTCTACCTACGAGCAGTACTTC. This codes for CASSSLASTYEQYF. The V and J genes are TRBV7-6 and TRBJ2-7; D is perhaps TRBD2 (6 bases). Germline CDR1 is SGHVS and CDR2 is FNYEAQ. Trimming cost V 4 bases and J 2 bases, with 12 bases left between them. The CDR3 is made up of 14 amino acids.

Here the CDR3 reads CASSQESGGYYEQYF. The CDR3, as DNA: TGCGCCAGCAGCCAAGAGTCAGGGGGATACTACGAGCAGTACTTC. The genes are TRBV4-3 and TRBJ2-7; 7 bases align to TRBD1. Trimming took 0 bases from V and 3 from J; bases not matched to a gene: 5. The CDR3 totals 15 residues. CDR1 and CDR2 (germline): LGHNA, YSLEER.

The chain joins TRBV5-1 to TRBJ2-3; D might be TRBD2 (7 bases). The CDR3 sequence is 17 residues long. Per the germline V gene, CDR1 is SGHRS and CDR2 is YFSETQ. V was trimmed by 3 bases and J by 8 bases, leaving 25 bases between them. The CDR3 reads CASSYQGVAVGGGTQYF. The CDR3 bases are TGCGCCAGCAGCTACCAAGGGGTAGCGGTAGGGGGGGGTACGCAGTATTTT.

V and J are TRBV4-3 and TRBJ2-4; 8 bases agree with TRBD2. The CDR3 has 16 residues. Trimming at V came to 1 base and at J to 8 bases, leaving 10 bases not matched to a gene. Germline CDR1 is LGHNA and CDR2 is YSLEER. CDR3 loop: CASSQVGGVSWDIQYF. The CDR3 DNA reads as TGCGCCAGCAGCCAAGTCGGGGGGGTGAGTTGGGACATTCAGTACTTC.

The chain uses TRBV28 and TRBJ2-3; tentatively, D is TRBD1 (5 bases). The CDR3 length is 15 residues. The germline V gene encodes CDR1 MDHEN and CDR2 SYDVKM. Trimming took off 8 bases at V and 0 bases at J, with 15 bases between the two ends. The CDR3 sequence is CASQGVVSSTDTQYF. The CDR3 DNA follows: TGTGCCAGCCAAGGGGTTGTTTCTAGCACAGATACGCAGTATTTT.

The V gene is TRBV2, the J gene TRBJ2-4, with 12 bases matching TRBD2. The V segment lost 7 bases and the J segment 3 bases; nucleotides outside the gene matches: 10. This CDR3 contains 17 residues. Germline V gives CDR1 SNHLY, CDR2 FYNNEI. DNA of the CDR3: TGTGCCAGCACCGAACTAGCGGGGGGAGGGGGCAAAAACATTCAGTACTTC. Translating gives CASTELAGGGGKNIQYF.

This rearrangement joins TRBV13 to TRBJ1-6; a weak D match, TRBD1 (6 bases). The CDR3 runs to 15 residues. V was clipped by 6 bases and J by 10 bases, with 19 bases between them. CDR1 PRHDT and CDR2 FYEKMQ come from the germline V gene (reference sequence). The CDR3 region has the DNA TGTGCCAGCAGTCCTACTGGGACACCTCGATCACCCCTCCACTTT. Its translation: CASSPTGTPRSPLHF.

V gene TRBV5-4 combines with J gene TRBJ2-5, with D perhaps TRBD1 (5 bases). The DNA end favors TRBJ2-7, so the J call may be wrong. Germline V lookup: CDR1 SGHNT, CDR2 YYREEE (reference sequence). The CDR3 contains 13 residues. The CDR3 reads CASSNQGSYEQYF. In DNA form, the CDR3 reads TGTGCCAGCAGCAACCAGGGTTCCTACGAGCAGTACTTC.

The J gene is TRBJ2-1, the V gene TRBV7-2; TRBD2 agrees at 13 bases. The CDR3 is made up of 19 amino acids. Germline CDR1 SGHTA, CDR2 FQGNSA. V lost 3 bases to trimming and J lost 0 bases; unmatched junction nucleotides: 8. The CDR3: CASSFLGLAGPLSYNEQFF. In nucleotides, the CDR3 is TGTGCCAGCAGCTTCCTGGGACTAGCGGGGCCGCTCTCCTACAATGAGCAGTTCTTC. Combining the CDR3 with reference TRBV7-2 and TRBJ2-1 gives the whole variable domain GAGVSQSPSNKVTEKGKDVELRCDPISGHTALYWYRQSLGQGLEFLIYFQGNSAPDKSGLPSDRFSAERTGGSVSTLTIQRTQQEDSAVYLCASSFLGLAGPLSYNEQFFGPGTRLTVL.

This chain links TRBV11-2 with TRBJ1-4; the D is unclear. The CDR3 loop spans 14 amino acids. Trimming stripped 1 base from V and 10 bases from J, with 13 bases between. The V gene's germline CDR1 is SGHAT and CDR2 FQNNGV. The chain's CDR3 is CASSLGLDMGKLFF. The CDR3 DNA is TGTGCCAGCAGCTTAGGACTAGATATGGGAAAACTGTTTTTT.

J is TRBJ1-6 and V is TRBV9, with TRBD1 matching 7 bases. Germline CDR1 and CDR2: SGDLS and YYNGEE. Trimming cost V 3 bases and J 5 bases; bases outside gene matches: 8. CDR3 length equals 16 residues. CDR3 amino acids: CASSARTGGDNSPLHF. CDR3 DNA sequence: TGTGCCAGCAGCGCCAGGACAGGTGGGGATAATTCACCCCTCCACTTT.

The chain carries TRBV28 and TRBJ2-1; D is ambiguous. CDR1 and CDR2 from the germline V gene are MDHEN and SYDVKM. The germline V and J ends were trimmed by 2 bases and 6 bases, with 14 bases remaining between them. The CDR3 runs to 15 residues. In DNA, the CDR3 is TGTGCCAGCAGTTTAGGTCGTGTTACCGGCAATGAGCAGTTCTTC. Residues: CASSLGRVTGNEQFF.

V is TRBV12-1 and J is TRBJ2-5; TRBD2, the table's D call, was not compared with the DNA. TRBV12-1 constitutes a pseudogene. The CDR3 length is 14 residues. CDR3 nucleotide sequence: TGTGCCAACCCTCGCCAGGAGGGTCAAGAGACCCAGTACTTC. Protein: CANPRQEGQETQYF.

This clone was seen a single time. The CDR3: CASSRTREETQYF. In DNA form, the CDR3 reads TGCGCCAGCAGCCGCACTAGGGAGGAGACCCAGTACTTC. J is TRBJ2-5 and V is TRBV5-1; D may be TRBD2 (5 bases). CDR3 length equals 13 residues. CDR1 is SGHRS, CDR2 YFSETQ, per germline. V was shortened by 4 bases and J by 5 bases, with 12 bases between the two germline ends.

The V gene is TRBV2, the J gene TRBJ1-1; TRBD1 might be the D (5 bases). The V end lost 6 bases, the J end lost 1 base, and 9 bases lay between the germline ends. CDR3 size: 13 residues. CDR1 and CDR2 (germline): SNHLY, FYNNEI. The CDR3 spells CASRSTGNTEAFF. The CDR3 DNA follows: TGTGCCAGCAGGTCTACAGGGAACACTGAAGCTTTCTTT.

This clone occurred once. The chain is built from TRBV14 and TRBJ2-1; no reliable D call. Trimming took off 4 bases at V and 9 bases at J, with 10 bases between the two ends. Germline values: CDR1 SGHDN, CDR2 FVKESK. The CDR3 is made up of 12 amino acids. In DNA, the CDR3 is TGTGCCAGCAGCCGATCAACTCGTGAGCAGTTCTTC. Encoded protein: CASSRSTREQFF.

There are a few counts of this clone. The rearrangement links TRBV9 to TRBJ2-3; D unclear. The CDR3 runs to 14 residues. V lost 4 bases and J lost 6, with 15 bases in between. Germline CDR1 is SGDLS and CDR2 is YYNGEE. The CDR3 coding sequence is TGTGCCAGCAGCATTTACATTTCGAGGGATACGCAGTATTTT. Residues: CASSIYISRDTQYF.

The chain has TRBV27 and TRBJ2-1; D unresolved. CDR3 length: 16 amino acids. With 1 base removed from V and 6 bases from J, the gap between germline ends came to 16 bases. The germline gives CDR1 MNHEY, CDR2 SMNVEV (reference sequence). CDR3 DNA: TGTGCCAGCAGTTTATGGCCTCGGAGAGGCGCCAATGAGCAGTTCTTC. The encoded protein is CASSLWPRRGANEQFF.

CDR3 sequence: CAWKANQETQYF. As DNA, the CDR3 is TGTGCCTGGAAAGCGAACCAAGAGACCCAGTACTTC. The chain uses TRBV30 and TRBJ2-5; D gene unclear. The germline gives CDR1 GTSNPN, CDR2 SVGIG (reference sequence). The CDR3 contains 12 residues. V dropped 4 bases and J dropped 0 bases, with 6 bases sitting between them.

The rearrangement joins TRBV6-4 to TRBJ1-3; unclear D gene. Looked up from germline, CDR1 is MRHNA and CDR2 is SNTAGT. CDR3 length equals 16 residues. Trimming took off 1 base at V and 0 bases at J, with 10 bases between the two ends. The CDR3 nucleotides read TGTGCCAGCAGTGACTATCTCGACATCTCTGGAAACACCATATATTTT. Amino acid sequence: CASSDYLDISGNTIYF.

The V and J genes are TRBV28 and TRBJ2-6, with a tentative D call TRBD2 (5 bases). CDR1 is MDHEN and CDR2 is SYDVKM in the germline V gene. The CDR3 extends over 15 amino acids. V shed 0 bases and J shed 3 bases, with 6 bases lying between them. CDR3 nucleotide sequence: TGTGCCAGCAGTTTATGGAGGGTTGGGGCCAACGTCCTGACTTTC. Protein product: CASSLWRVGANVLTF.

The genes are TRBV6-1 and TRBJ1-5; 7 nucleotides agree with TRBD1. Germline CDR1 is MNHNS and CDR2 is SASEGT. The CDR3 consists of 16 residues. The junction had 11 bases not matched to a gene; V was cut back by 3 bases and J by 6 bases. CDR3 sequence: CASSEWQGEIGQPQHF. CDR3 DNA sequence: TGTGCCAGCAGTGAGTGGCAGGGGGAAATTGGTCAGCCCCAGCATTTT.

The rearrangement uses TRBV7-8 and TRBJ1-1; 10 positions agree with TRBD1. The CDR3 loop spans 16 amino acids. Germline lookup yields CDR1 SGHVS and CDR2 FQNEAQ. V was clipped by 4 bases and J by 1 base; unmatched bases: 6. The CDR3: CASSSPWDRGNTEAFF. The CDR3, as DNA: TGTGCCAGCAGCTCCCCTTGGGACAGGGGGAACACTGAAGCTTTCTTT. Variable domain in full (rest from reference TRBV7-8 and TRBJ1-1): GAGVSQSPRYKVAKRGQDVALRCDPISGHVSLFWYQQALGQGPEFLTYFQNEAQLDKSGLPSDRFFAERPEGSVSTLKIQRTQQEDSAVYLCASSSPWDRGNTEAFFGQGTRLTVV.

The V call is TRBV9, the J call TRBJ2-2, with TRBD1 as a possible D gene (6 bases). The CDR3 is 16 amino acids. Between the trimmed V and J ends, which lost 0 bases and 4 bases, there was a span of 13 bases. Germline V gene lookup returns CDR1 SGDLS and CDR2 YYNGEE. CDR3: CASSVEVTGTTGELFF. DNA of the CDR3: TGTGCCAGCAGCGTAGAAGTTACAGGGACCACCGGGGAGCTGTTTTTT.

This chain joins TRBV5-5 and TRBJ1-2, with D tentatively TRBD1 (6 bases). Germline V gene sequence: CDR1 SGHKS, CDR2 YYEKEE (reference sequence). The CDR3 loop spans 14 amino acids. V was clipped by 4 bases and J by 0 bases, with 10 bases between them. The CDR3 DNA reads as TGTGCCAGCAGCCAGGGACATTCTAACTATGGCTACACCTTC. As protein: CASSQGHSNYGYTF.

This chain links TRBV28 with TRBJ2-1; maybe TRBD1 (6 bases). V was pared by 3 bases and J by 2 bases, with 14 bases between. Germline CDR1 is MDHEN and CDR2 is SYDVKM. The CDR3 extends over 16 amino acids. CDR3 region: CASSFISRGTYNEQFF. The CDR3 nucleotides are TGTGCCAGCAGTTTTATTAGTAGGGGGACCTACAATGAGCAGTTCTTC.